This record looks at one T cell receptor (beta chain) sequence and its context. The antigen is undetermined. The record originates from a study of T cells expressing NK-cell markers. The CDR3 is made up of 16 amino acids. Germline V lookup: CDR1 SGHVS, CDR2 FNYEAQ. Researchers built TCR beta cDNA using 5'RACE template switching with UMIs. TCRdb re-called the 5' RACE reads; one entry per CDR3 protein, DNA not given. Here the sample table reports approximately 170,000 distinct CDR3 sequences. General observations from the study: Whether expanded NKG2C+ T cell clones were HCMV-specific remained unclear.

Sample: blood T cells: a sorted CD56 or NKG2C T cell subset, CD4+ or CD8+ T cells, or bulk PBMC T cells (not recorded which). The source is a man aged 18-75 years in good health. The gene calls are TRBV7-6 and TRBJ2-3; absent DNA, TCRdb's TRBD2 call cannot be checked. The CDR3 reads CASSRRGGQPANTQYF.